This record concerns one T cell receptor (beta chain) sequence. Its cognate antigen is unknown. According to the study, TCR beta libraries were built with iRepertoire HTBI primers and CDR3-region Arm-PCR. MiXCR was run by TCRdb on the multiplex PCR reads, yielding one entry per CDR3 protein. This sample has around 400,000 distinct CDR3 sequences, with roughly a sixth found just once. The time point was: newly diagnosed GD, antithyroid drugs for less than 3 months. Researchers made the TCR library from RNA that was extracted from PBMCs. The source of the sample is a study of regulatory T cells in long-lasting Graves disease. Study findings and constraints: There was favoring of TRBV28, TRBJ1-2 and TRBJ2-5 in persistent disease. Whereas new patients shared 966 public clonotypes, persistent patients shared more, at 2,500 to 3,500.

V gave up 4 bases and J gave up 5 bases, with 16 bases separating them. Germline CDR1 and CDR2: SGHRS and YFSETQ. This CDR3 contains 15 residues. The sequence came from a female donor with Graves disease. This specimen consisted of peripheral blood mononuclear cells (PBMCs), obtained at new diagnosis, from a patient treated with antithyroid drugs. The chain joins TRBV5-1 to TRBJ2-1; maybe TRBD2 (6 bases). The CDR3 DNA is TGCGCCAGCAGCGAACGGGTCGGGGGAAACAATGAGCAGTTCTTC. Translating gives CASSERVGGNNEQFF.